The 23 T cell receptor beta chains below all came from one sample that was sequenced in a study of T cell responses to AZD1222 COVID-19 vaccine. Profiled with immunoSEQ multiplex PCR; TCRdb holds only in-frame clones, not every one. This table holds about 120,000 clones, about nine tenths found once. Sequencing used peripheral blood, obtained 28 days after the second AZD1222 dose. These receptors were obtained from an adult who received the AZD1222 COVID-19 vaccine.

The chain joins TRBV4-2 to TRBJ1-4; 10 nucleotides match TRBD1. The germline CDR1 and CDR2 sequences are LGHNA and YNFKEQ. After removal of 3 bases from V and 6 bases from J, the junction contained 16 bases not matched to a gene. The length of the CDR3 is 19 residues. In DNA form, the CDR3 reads TGTGCCAGCAGCCACCAAAGGACAGGGGGGGATCATGTGCATGAAAAACTGTTTTTT. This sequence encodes CASSHQRTGGDHVHEKLFF.

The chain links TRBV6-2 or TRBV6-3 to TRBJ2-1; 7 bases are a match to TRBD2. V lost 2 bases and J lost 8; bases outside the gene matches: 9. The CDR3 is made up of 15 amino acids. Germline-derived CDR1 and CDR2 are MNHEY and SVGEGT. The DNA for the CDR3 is TGTGCCAGCAGTTACAGAACTAGCGCAAGGGATGAGCAGTTCTTC. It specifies CASSYRTSARDEQFF.

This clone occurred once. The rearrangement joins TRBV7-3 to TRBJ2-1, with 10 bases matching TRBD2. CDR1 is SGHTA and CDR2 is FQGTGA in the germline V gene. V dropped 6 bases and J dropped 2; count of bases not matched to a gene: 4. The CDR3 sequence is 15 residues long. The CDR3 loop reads CASRTLAGAYNEQFF. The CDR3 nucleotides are TGTGCCAGCAGGACTCTAGCGGGGGCCTACAATGAGCAGTTCTTC.

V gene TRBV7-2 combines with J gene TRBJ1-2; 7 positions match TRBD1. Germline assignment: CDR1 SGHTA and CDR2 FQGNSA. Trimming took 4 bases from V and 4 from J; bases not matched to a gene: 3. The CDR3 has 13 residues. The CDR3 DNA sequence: TGTGCCAGCAGCTCGGGACAGCCCTATGGCTACACCTTC. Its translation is CASSSGQPYGYTF.

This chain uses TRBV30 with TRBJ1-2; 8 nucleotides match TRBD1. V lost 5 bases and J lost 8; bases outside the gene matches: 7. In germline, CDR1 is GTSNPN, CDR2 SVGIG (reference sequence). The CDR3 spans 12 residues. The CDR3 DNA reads TGTGCCTGGGAGACAGGGGCGCTCGGCTACACCTTC. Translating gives CAWETGALGYTF.

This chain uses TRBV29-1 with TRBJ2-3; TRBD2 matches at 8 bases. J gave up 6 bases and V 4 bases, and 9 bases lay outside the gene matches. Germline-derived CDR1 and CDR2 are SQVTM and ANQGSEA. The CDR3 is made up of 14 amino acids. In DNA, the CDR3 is TGCAGCGTTGCCGGGGGCGGGGGGCCCGATACGCAGTATTTT. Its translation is CSVAGGGGPDTQYF.

CDR3: CASSPYRGRTDTQYF. In nucleotides, the CDR3 is TGTGCCAGCAGCCCATACAGGGGACGCACAGATACGCAGTATTTT. The chain uses TRBV3-1 (or the pseudogene TRBV3-2) and TRBJ2-3, with TRBD1 identical over 7 bases. Germline values: CDR1 LGHDT, CDR2 YNNKEL (reference sequence). V trimming: 4 bases; J trimming: 1 base; junction bases outside the gene matches: 5. The CDR3 covers 15 residues.

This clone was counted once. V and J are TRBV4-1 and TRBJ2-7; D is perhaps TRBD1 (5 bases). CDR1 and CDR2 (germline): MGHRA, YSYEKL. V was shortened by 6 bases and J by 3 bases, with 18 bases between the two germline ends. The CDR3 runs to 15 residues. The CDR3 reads CASRTLTGPDYEQYF. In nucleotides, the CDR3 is TGCGCCAGCAGGACCCTTACAGGACCCGACTACGAGCAGTACTTC.

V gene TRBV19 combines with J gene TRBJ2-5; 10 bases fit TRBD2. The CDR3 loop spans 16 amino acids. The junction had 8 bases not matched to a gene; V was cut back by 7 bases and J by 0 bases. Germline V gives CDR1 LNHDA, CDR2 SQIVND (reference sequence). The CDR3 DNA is TGTGCCAGTATGCGGACTAGCGGCGGTTACCAAGAGACCCAGTACTTC. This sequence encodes CASMRTSGGYQETQYF.

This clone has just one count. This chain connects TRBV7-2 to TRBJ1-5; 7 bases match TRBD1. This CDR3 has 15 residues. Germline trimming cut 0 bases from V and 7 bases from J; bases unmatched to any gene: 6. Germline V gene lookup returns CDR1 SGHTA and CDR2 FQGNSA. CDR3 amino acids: CASSLAGQGVQPQHF. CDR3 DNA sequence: TGTGCCAGCAGCTTAGCTGGCCAGGGGGTGCAGCCCCAGCATTTT.

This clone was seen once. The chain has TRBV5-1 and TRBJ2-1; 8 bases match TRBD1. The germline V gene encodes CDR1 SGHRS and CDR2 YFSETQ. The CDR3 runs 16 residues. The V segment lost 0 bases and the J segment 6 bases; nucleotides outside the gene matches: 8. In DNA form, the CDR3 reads TGCGCCAGCAGCTTGGTCGGGACAGGACCCTTCAATGAGCAGTTCTTC. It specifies CASSLVGTGPFNEQFF.

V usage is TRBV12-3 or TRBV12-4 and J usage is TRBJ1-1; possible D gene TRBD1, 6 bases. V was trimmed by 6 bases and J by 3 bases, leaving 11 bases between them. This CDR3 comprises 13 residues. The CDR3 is CASSTGMYTEAFF. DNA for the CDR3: TGTGCCAGCAGCACAGGGATGTACACTGAAGCTTTCTTT.

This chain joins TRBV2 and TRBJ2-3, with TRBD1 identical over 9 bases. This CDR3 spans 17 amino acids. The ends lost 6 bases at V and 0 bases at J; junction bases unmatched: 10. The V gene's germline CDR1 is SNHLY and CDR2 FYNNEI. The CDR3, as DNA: TGTGCCAGCAGAGGACAGGGGCCCTCCCGAAGCACAGATACGCAGTATTTT. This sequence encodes CASRGQGPSRSTDTQYF.

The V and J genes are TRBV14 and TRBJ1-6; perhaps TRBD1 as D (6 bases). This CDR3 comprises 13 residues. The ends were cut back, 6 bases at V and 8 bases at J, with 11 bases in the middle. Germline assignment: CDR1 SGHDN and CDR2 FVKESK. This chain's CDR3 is CASSTGSHSPLHF. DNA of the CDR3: TGTGCCAGCAGTACAGGGTCCCATTCACCCCTCCACTTT. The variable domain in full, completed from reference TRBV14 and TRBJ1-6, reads EAGVTQFPSHSVIEKGQTVTLRCDPISGHDNLYWYRRVMGKEIKFLLHFVKESKQDESGMPNNRFLAERTGGTYSTLKVQPAELEDSGVYFCASSTGSHSPLHFGNGTRLTVT.

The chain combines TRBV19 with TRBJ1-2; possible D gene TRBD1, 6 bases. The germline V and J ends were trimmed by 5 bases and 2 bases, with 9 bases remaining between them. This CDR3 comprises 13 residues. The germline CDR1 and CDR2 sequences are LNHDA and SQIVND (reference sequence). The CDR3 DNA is TGTGCCAGTAGTCCAGGACAGAACTATGGCTACACCTTC. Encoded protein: CASSPGQNYGYTF.

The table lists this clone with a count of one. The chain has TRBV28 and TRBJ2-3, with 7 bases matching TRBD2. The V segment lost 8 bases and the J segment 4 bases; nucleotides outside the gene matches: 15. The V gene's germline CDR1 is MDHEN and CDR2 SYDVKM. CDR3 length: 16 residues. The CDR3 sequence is CASGRGGGLGADTQYF. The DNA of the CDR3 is TGTGCCAGCGGGAGGGGCGGGGGTTTAGGGGCAGATACGCAGTATTTT. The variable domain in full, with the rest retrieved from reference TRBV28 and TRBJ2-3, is DVKVTQSSRYLVKRTGEKVFLECVQDMDHENMFWYRQDPGLGLRLIYFSYDVKMKEKGDIPEGYSVSREKKERFSLILESASTNQTSMYLCASGRGGGLGADTQYFGPGTRLTVL.

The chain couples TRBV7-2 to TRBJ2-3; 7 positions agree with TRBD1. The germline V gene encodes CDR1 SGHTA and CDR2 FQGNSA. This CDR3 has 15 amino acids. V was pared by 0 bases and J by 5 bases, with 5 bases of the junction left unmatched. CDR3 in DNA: TGTGCCAGCAGCTTAGCCGTCAGGGGGAGAGATACGCAGTATTTT. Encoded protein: CASSLAVRGRDTQYF.

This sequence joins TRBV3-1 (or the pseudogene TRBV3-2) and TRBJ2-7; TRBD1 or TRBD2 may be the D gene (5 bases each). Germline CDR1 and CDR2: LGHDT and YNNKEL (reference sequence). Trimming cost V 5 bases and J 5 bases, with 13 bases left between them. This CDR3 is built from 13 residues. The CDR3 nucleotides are TGTGCCAGCAGCTACTCCGGGGCTGACGAGCAGTACTTC. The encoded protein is CASSYSGADEQYF.

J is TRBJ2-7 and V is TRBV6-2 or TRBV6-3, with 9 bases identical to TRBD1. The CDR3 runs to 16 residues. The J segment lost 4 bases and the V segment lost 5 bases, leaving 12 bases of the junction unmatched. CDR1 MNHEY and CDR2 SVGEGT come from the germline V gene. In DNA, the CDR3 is TGTGCCAGCAGTCCGTTTATCGGGACAGGGTTGTACGAGCAGTACTTC. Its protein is CASSPFIGTGLYEQYF.

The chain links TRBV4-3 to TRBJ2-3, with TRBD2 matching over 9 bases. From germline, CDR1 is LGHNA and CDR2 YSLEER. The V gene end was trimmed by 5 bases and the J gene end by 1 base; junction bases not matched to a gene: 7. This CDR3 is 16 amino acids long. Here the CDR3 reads CASSSSVAGGTDTQYF. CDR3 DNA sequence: TGCGCCAGCAGCTCGTCGGTAGCGGGGGGCACAGATACGCAGTATTTT.

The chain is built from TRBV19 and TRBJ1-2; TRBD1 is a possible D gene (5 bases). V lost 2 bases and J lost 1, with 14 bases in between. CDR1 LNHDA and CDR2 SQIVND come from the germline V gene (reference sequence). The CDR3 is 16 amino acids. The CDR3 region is CASSIIGQDLNYGYTF. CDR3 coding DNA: TGTGCCAGTAGTATAATCGGACAAGACCTTAACTATGGCTACACCTTC.

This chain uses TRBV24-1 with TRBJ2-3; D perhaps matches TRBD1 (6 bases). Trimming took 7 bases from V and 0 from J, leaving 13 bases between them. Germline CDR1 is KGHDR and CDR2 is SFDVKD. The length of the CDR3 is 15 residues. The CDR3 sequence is CATRSRDTSTDTQYF. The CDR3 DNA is TGTGCCACCAGGTCCCGGGACACCAGCACAGATACGCAGTATTTT.

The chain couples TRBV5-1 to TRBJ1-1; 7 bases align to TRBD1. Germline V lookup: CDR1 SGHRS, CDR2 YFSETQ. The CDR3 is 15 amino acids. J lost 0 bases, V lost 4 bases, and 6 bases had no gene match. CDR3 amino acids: CASSIRQGLNTEAFF. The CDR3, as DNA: TGCGCCAGCAGCATAAGACAGGGTCTGAACACTGAAGCTTTCTTT.